This TCR beta chain was obtained from a study of cytomegalovirus exposure and HLA in healthy donors (dated by TCRdb to the late 2010s). Concerning the study at large: An earlier analysis of roughly 500 of the donors reported 250 to 300 Gb of sequence data and 120 million or so unique TCR beta sequences from about 179 million T cells. Besides the first cohort of roughly 640 subjects, a separate validation cohort made up of 120 different subjects was used. Rather than using new phenotypic data, the later analysis identified candidate immune exposures from TCR beta sequences and from how often those sequences occurred across donors. The study used immunosequencing to profile the T cell repertoires of under 700 subjects and linked those repertoires to cytomegalovirus serostatus. Donor age, sex, ethnicity and CMV serostatus were compiled together with the repertoire data. Typing coverage varied by locus: roughly 629-630 donors for A, B, C, DRB1 and DQB1; about 520 for DQA1; approximately 570 for DPA1; more than 450 for DPB1. All discovery cohort repertoires had been generated using a single sequencing platform. Genome-wide SNP genotypes for about 60% of the 666 donors were used in a later genetic analysis, which treated that subset as a discovery cohort. To predict cytomegalovirus infection status, the study combined high-throughput TCR immunosequencing, statistical association of individual TCRs with disease status, and machine learning. Of the roughly 400 genotyped donors, over 65% fell in the genetic ancestry cluster associated with self-reported Caucasian donors. An early release that covered about 600 HLA-typed donors contained approximately 300 gigabases of sequencing data and around 80 million unique TCR sequences. To decide whether each TCR beta V gene segment behaved as functional or pseudogenic, an earlier analysis of some 600 of the donors relied on high-throughput TCR beta sequencing. On average, roughly 250,000 unique TCR beta nucleotide sequences were sequenced per donor among 350 to 400 genotyped donors of the cohort, with around 19% of those sequences being non-productive. Class I and class II HLA loci were covered by the typing at four-digit resolution. The study was designed to test whether signatures of past pathogen exposure could be identified by cataloging public T cell receptors. In a later analysis, previously published TCR beta repertoires from 550 to 700 donors were re-analyzed and high-resolution HLA genotyping was added so that TCR occurrence patterns could be studied. About 5 DR-DQ haplotypes were handled as single units for association and clustering, since linkage in the cohort was strong.

Broad study findings and their caveats: In a later analysis, most CMV-associated TCR beta chains were found to appear HLA-restricted, with HLA associations seemingly driven largely by CMV exposure. A few of the identified cytomegalovirus-associated TCR beta chains were confirmed in vitro to be specific for cytomegalovirus antigens. The cohort was sequenced for TCR beta chains only, and without alpha or paired-chain data the features that could be detected were limited. The authors suggested that the approach could potentially be generalized to other disease states and immunological phenotypes. Because HLA typing was missing for some donors at each locus, association tests included only the typed subset. Because counts were too low, about 18 rarely observed V segments, including chromosome 9 orphons, were excluded from the earlier analysis of 500 to 700 of the donors. A group of highly shared sequence variants was considered likely to be a technical artifact of the sequencing pipeline. The study listed 150 to 200 TCR beta chains as associated with cytomegalovirus. According to a later analysis, parvovirus B19, influenza, CMV and Epstein-Barr virus appeared linked to several top co-occurrence clusters. A later analysis found that HLA-associated TCR beta chains were more clonally expanded and had lower generation probabilities than equally common non-associated chains. Specific HLA alleles were associated with 15,000 to 20,000 TCR beta sequences at a false discovery rate of 0.05 in a later analysis. Roughly uniform sequencing depth across donors was assumed in presence/absence analyses, although this assumption may not hold. In an earlier analysis of some 540 of the donors, most TCR beta V segments appeared in productive rearrangements about 90% or about 30% of the time, broadly matching IMGT annotations. A further reported finding was that TCR beta sequences accurately predicted the HLA-A and HLA-B alleles for most subjects in the first cohort. Strong co-occurrence of HLA alleles, especially DR and DQ, made assigning TCR associations to individual alleles difficult. Some IMGT-functional V segments, including TRBV6-2 and TRBV6-3, could not be distinguished by the 87-base-pair reads and were therefore excluded. Across donors, most TCR sequences were observed very rarely, whereas some public TCRs were present in many individuals. In a later analysis, TCR association rates were found to vary across HLA loci, with the most associated TCRs seen for DRB1 alleles and the fewest for HLA-C alleles. In a later genetic analysis, fewer N-insertions in productive TCRs were reported among donors in an Asian-associated ancestry cluster than the roughly 710-donor mean. A later genetic analysis associated a missense DCLRE1C variant with V-gene and J-gene trimming of TCR beta chains, and an independent cohort replicated the association. The only immune exposure information available for the cohort was CMV serostatus. Correlated functional status among segregating V segments might reflect linkage disequilibrium, but an unknown experimental factor could not be ruled out. Cytomegalovirus status was reported to be diagnosed by the classifier with high specificity and sensitivity in both the original and validation cohorts.

The cohort comprised fewer than 700 healthy bone marrow donors. At the time of sampling, all cohort members were nominally healthy, though unrecorded immune exposures were likely present. The donor tested CMV seronegative and was one of the 352 seronegative cohort members. A peripheral blood sample was collected from each donor, and TCR beta sequencing was performed on peripheral blood mononuclear cells. Genomic DNA extraction from the blood cell samples was performed with the Qiagen DNeasy Blood Extraction Kit. The germline V gene provides CDR1 SGHRS and CDR2 YFSETQ. Taken from cysteine to phenylalanine, the CDR3 has 14 residues. The DNA shown is the 42-base CDR3, in frame from base 1. Relative to germline, V is 4 bases shorter and J is 13 bases shorter, with 23 bases between their ends. To prepare the library, the immunoSEQ multiplex PCR assay was applied. For the multiplex PCR, a mixture combining 60 forward primers for TCR Vbeta segments and 13 reverse primers for TCR Jbeta segments was used. The CDR3 region of rearranged TCR beta genes was amplified from genomic DNA with a multiplex PCR assay. On the Illumina HiSeq System, the amplified TCR beta libraries were sequenced as 87-base-pair reads. In the source study's methods: In a later analysis, approximately 74 million unique TCR beta chains were counted across the 500 to 850 repertoires, and around 10 million of these chains were shared by at least two donors. To remove PCR and sequencing errors, raw reads were error-corrected and collapsed into unique sequences using a nearest-neighbor algorithm that merged closely related sequences. CDR3 sequences were aligned to IMGT reference sequences to assign V, D and J gene segments. For a sequence to be retained, at least a six-nucleotide match to both a V gene segment and a J gene segment was required. A rearrangement was called productive if the CDR3 had no stop codons and remained in frame with V and J, and every other rearrangement was called non-productive. Following IMGT convention, CDR3 was defined as the stretch from the second conserved V-encoded cysteine up to the conserved J-encoded phenylalanine. Sequences without an unambiguous match to a single V gene segment were excluded from the earlier analysis of about 640 of the donors. In an earlier analysis of approximately 610 of the donors, V segments were called functional above 56.7% productive rearrangements and were called segregating when the between-donor standard deviation exceeded 5%. A statistical classification framework was built for diagnosing cytomegalovirus status from the catalog of TCR beta chain sequences. V and J gene assignment, in a later analysis, came from comparing TCR nucleotide sequences with IMGT/GENE-DB human TR gene sequences. Using the TCRdist pipeline, a later analysis assigned CDR3 sequences along with most-parsimonious VDJ recombination scenarios. In a later analysis, each TCR beta chain was defined by its CDR3 amino acid sequence together with its V-gene family, and reads without a unique V-gene family were excluded. As a way to deal with suspected cross-contamination and a sequencing artifact, a later analysis dropped under 600 nucleotide sequences that were highly shared and had low generation probability. In a later analysis, a clonal expansion index for each public chain was calculated from normalized within-repertoire ranks of inferred template counts. In a later analysis, generation probabilities were computed with a VDJ recombination model fitted to out-of-frame rearrangements, and the resulting probabilities were checked against IGoR. In a later analysis, TCR-TCR, TCR-HLA and TCR-CMV co-occurrence was scored with hypergeometric tests, and a repertoire-size bias correction was applied to TCR pairs. False discovery rates were estimated in a later analysis by permuting HLA or CMV assignments 20 times. In a later analysis, co-occurring TCRs were grouped using DBSCAN, with TCRdist sequence similarity added in when clustering inside HLA-allele-positive subsets. Repertoires with fewer than 30,000 or more than 120,000 public chains, plus five repertoires with anomalous nucleotide sharing, were excluded from co-occurrence clustering. In TCRdb, the immuneACCESS table is reduced to in-frame sequences with V and J assigned. These tables do not hold every clone; where another copy was compared, an unresolved V gene accounts for under half, and the others remain unexplained. V, J and clone size were drawn from that table, and D and trimming were deduced from the DNA. For this sample the table gives 100,000 to 150,000 clones, of which around 81% were detected only once. About 0.63% of the sample goes to the ten largest clones.

A note on this clone: Its antigen remains unidentified. It has no much larger one-base neighbor in the sample; base qualities were not kept.

The receptor comes from a man younger than 30 in good health and CMV-seronegative. This chain is built from TRBV5-1 and TRBJ1-2; TRBD1 is perhaps the D gene, given 6 matching bases. The specimen sequenced was PBMCs. In nucleotides, the sequence is TGCGCCAGCAGCCCCACCTTGAGCGACAGGCTAAGCACCTTC. Translated, this is CASSPTLSDRLSTF.